This T cell receptor (beta chain) came from a study of blood T cell repertoires in COVID-19. Across the study: Acute-phase and convalescent COVID-19 samples originated in the United States, Italy and Spain. T cells, B-cell-depleted T cells, or PBMCs provided the cDNA or gDNA that served as material.

Source study methods: It was from reference gene primer amplification that nucleated cell counts were estimated. This table comes from immunoSEQ multiplex PCR, and its TCRdb copy is limited to in-frame clones, with some not included. V and J calls and clone size follow that table, whereas D and trimming were derived from the DNA. Of some 49,000 clones listed, 65% to 90% are singletons. This CDR3 comprises 17 residues. The J segment lost 1 base and the V segment lost 5 bases, leaving 7 bases of the junction unmatched. Germline CDR1 is MNHNY and CDR2 is SVGAGI (reference sequence). The sample consisted of peripheral blood. This receptor was obtained from a woman aged 55-75 years with acute or convalescent COVID-19. The V and J genes are TRBV6-6 and TRBJ1-5; 11 positions agree with TRBD1. CDR3 amino acids: CASSQDRGRGSNQPQHF. For the CDR3, the DNA is TGTGCCAGCAGTCAGGACAGGGGGCGCGGGAGCAATCAGCCCCAGCATTTT.